What follows are 10 T cell receptor beta chains derived from one specimen sequenced in a study of CD8 T cells in ankylosing spondylitis. These TCRs are of unknown antigen specificity. Whole-study results and caveats: Apparently characteristic of ankylosing spondylitis blood was a TCR beta motif (roughly eight highly homologous variants).

Each CDR3 protein gets one entry after TCRdb re-called the 5' RACE reads with MiXCR. Counted here are 100,000 to 150,000 distinct CDR3 sequences, 15% to 20% occurring once; the ten biggest clones make up approximately 30%. Sequences were obtained from blood, either unsorted or a sorted T cell fraction (not recorded which). All receptors come from a male donor with ankylosing spondylitis.

The gene calls are TRBV20-1 and TRBJ1-2, with D possibly matching TRBD1 (5 bases). V was cut by 6 bases and J by 2 bases, with 16 bases left in between. Germline V lookup: CDR1 DFQATT, CDR2 SNEGSKA (reference sequence). CDR3 length: 14 residues. The CDR3 DNA reads as TGCAGTGCCCCACCGGGACCGAAAAACTATGGCTACACCTTC. Translated: CSAPPGPKNYGYTF.

This clonotype was counted ten times or more. The V gene is TRBV7-9, the J gene TRBJ2-1; a possible D gene is TRBD2 (5 bases). CDR1 is SEHNR and CDR2 is FQNEAQ in the germline V gene (reference sequence). V lost 6 bases, J lost 7 bases, and 10 bases lay in between. The CDR3 is 12 amino acids. In DNA form, the CDR3 reads TGTGCCAGCAGTGAGGGCGGGAATGAGCAGTTCTTC. Translating it yields CASSEGGNEQFF.

This clonotype was detected only a few times. The chain carries TRBV7-3 and TRBJ1-1; D possibly corresponds to TRBD1 (5 bases). The V end lost 5 bases, the J end lost 1 base, and 14 bases lay between the germline ends. CDR1 is SGHTA, CDR2 FQGTGA, per germline. The CDR3 has 15 residues. The CDR3 loop is CASSRTRGPNTEAFF. CDR3 in DNA: TGTGCCAGCAGCCGAACCCGGGGCCCGAACACTGAAGCTTTCTTT.

The sample holds one count of this clonotype. This chain uses TRBV27 with TRBJ2-2, with D unclear. The CDR3 has 13 amino acids. Between the trimmed V and J ends, which lost 6 bases and 6 bases, there was a span of 11 bases. Germline CDR1 MNHEY, CDR2 SMNVEV (reference sequence). The CDR3 nucleotides are TGTGCCAGCAGCTTCACTCACCCCGGGGAGCTGTTTTTT. It specifies CASSFTHPGELFF.

The V call is TRBV27, the J call TRBJ2-7, with D unresolved. CDR1 and CDR2 (germline): MNHEY, SMNVEV (reference sequence). The CDR3 has 11 amino acids. Deletions cut 9 bases from V and 5 bases from J, with 11 bases between. Written as DNA, the CDR3 is TGTGCCAGTTATGAGGTCCACGAGCAGTACTTC. Translated: CASYEVHEQYF.

This rearrangement joins TRBV19 to TRBJ1-5; 7 nucleotides agree with TRBD1. V was pared by 6 bases and J by 8 bases, with 7 bases of the junction left unmatched. The germline gives CDR1 LNHDA, CDR2 SQIVND (reference sequence). This CDR3 spans 13 amino acids. The CDR3 sequence is CASRGDSRKPQHF. The CDR3 region has the DNA TGTGCCAGTAGGGGGGACAGTAGGAAGCCCCAGCATTTT. Together with reference TRBV19 and TRBJ1-5, the CDR3 gives the full variable domain: DGGITQSPKYLFRKEGQNVTLSCEQNLNHDAMYWYRQDPGQGLRLIYYSQIVNDFQKGDIAEGYSVSREKKESFPLTVTSAQKNPTAFYLCASRGDSRKPQHFGDGTRLSIL.

This clonotype was observed at least ten times. The chain employs TRBV29-1 and TRBJ2-1; weak D call: TRBD2 (5 bases). The CDR3 has 11 residues. Germline values: CDR1 SQVTM, CDR2 ANQGSEA. V lost 6 bases and J 5 bases, leaving 8 bases between the germline ends. CDR3 region: CSVGRHNEQFF. The DNA for the CDR3 is TGCAGCGTGGGGAGACACAATGAGCAGTTCTTC.

In nucleotides, the CDR3 is TGTGCCAGCAGTTCCCGGCCCAGAGATACGCAGTATTTT. It yields the protein CASSSRPRDTQYF. V is TRBV12-3 or TRBV12-4 and J is TRBJ2-3, with unresolved D. The CDR3 consists of 13 residues. With 4 bases removed from V and 5 bases from J, the gap between germline ends came to 10 bases.

This clonotype has ten or more counts. The genes are TRBV27 and TRBJ2-2; a weak D match, TRBD1 (5 bases). This CDR3 contains 17 residues. The germline V gene encodes CDR1 MNHEY and CDR2 SMNVEV (reference sequence). The V end was cut by 1 base, the J end by 0 bases, with 12 bases between. For the CDR3, the DNA is TGTGCCAGCAGTTTATTCCCCCCGACAGCGAACACCGGGGAGCTGTTTTTT. This sequence encodes CASSLFPPTANTGELFF.

This clonotype was detected only a few times. This chain uses TRBV7-8 with TRBJ2-1, with TRBD2 matching over 13 bases. This CDR3 region has 17 residues. J gave up 7 bases and V 4 bases, and 10 bases lay outside the gene matches. CDR1 and CDR2 from the germline V gene are SGHVS and FQNEAQ. CDR3 sequence: CASSSRGRGLAGNEQFF. Written as DNA, the CDR3 is TGTGCCAGCAGCTCCCGCGGCAGGGGACTAGCGGGAAATGAGCAGTTCTTC.